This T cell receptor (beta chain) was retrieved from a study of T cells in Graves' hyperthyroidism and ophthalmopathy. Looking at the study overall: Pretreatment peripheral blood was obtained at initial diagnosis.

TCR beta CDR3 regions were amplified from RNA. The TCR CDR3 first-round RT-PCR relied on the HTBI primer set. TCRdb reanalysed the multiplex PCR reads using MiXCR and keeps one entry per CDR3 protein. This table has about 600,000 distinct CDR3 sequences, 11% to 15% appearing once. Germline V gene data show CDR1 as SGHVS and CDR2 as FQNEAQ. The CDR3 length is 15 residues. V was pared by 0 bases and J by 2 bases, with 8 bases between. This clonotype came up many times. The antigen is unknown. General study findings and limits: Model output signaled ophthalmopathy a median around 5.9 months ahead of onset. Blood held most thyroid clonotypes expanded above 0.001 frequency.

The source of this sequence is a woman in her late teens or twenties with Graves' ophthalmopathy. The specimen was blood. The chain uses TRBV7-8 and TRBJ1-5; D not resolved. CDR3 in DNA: TGTGCCAGCAGCTTAGCGGGGAATGGCAATCAGCCCCAGCATTTT. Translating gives CASSLAGNGNQPQHF.